Sequencing of this TCR beta chain was carried out in a study of T cells after yellow fever vaccination. The V gene lost 2 bases and the J gene lost 4 bases, with 8 bases spanning the gap. CDR1 is LNHDA and CDR2 is SQIVND in the germline V gene (reference sequence). There are 13 residues in the CDR3. Template switching by 5'RACE produced TCR cDNA, adding a universal primer site and UMIs. From the 5' RACE reads, TCRdb called clonotypes with MiXCR, one entry per CDR3 protein. The sample contains 600,000 to 750,000 distinct CDR3 sequences, roughly an eighth of which appear only once. General study results and limits: Primary-vaccination clones mostly resurfaced post-booster (roughly 97% CD4, more than 85% CD8). The appearance of a small share of clonotypes in both CD4 and CD8 compartments was observed.

Remarks on this clonotype: Antigen: not known.

This TCR was sampled from a young man who received the YFV17D yellow fever vaccine. The chain has TRBV19 and TRBJ1-2; D unclear. The material sequenced was PBMCs, taken on the day of the yellow fever booster vaccination. The CDR3 DNA reads as TGTGCCAGTAGTATAAAGGTTTCCTATGGCTACACCTTC. Amino acid sequence: CASSIKVSYGYTF.